This section outlines one T cell receptor beta chain sequence together with its context. What it binds is unknown. For the second PCR, which ran for roughly 6 to 12 cycles, a sample-barcoded 5' primer and a J-beta primer mix were used. TCRdb passed the 5' RACE reads through MiXCR, listing each CDR3 protein once. The sample lists approximately 780,000 distinct CDR3 sequences, more than 25% occurring once. The entry originates in a study of blood T cells in healthy people across ages. Study-level points and caveats: Researchers deemed the diversity estimates from one million T cells underestimates. The study found more naive CD4+ cells and higher diversity in long-lived than aged donors.

These data were also filed under a second study, of T cells of mothers and their children. That source adds: The output of TCR recombination is shaped by thymic selection similarly in related and unrelated pairs. Clones that were microchimeric and persistent were not detected among T cells.

This clonotype was obtained from a boy between 5 and 17 years old in good health. Sample: blood.

For the CDR3, the DNA is TGCAGCGTGGCCCCCGGGACTATAGGTGAGCAGTTCTTC. It encodes CSVAPGTIGEQFF. J is TRBJ2-5 and V is TRBV29-1; 7 bases agree with TRBD2. The closer fit of TRBJ2-1 to the DNA end suggests the J call may be wrong. The CDR3 is 13 residues long. The germline CDR1 and CDR2 sequences are SQVTM and ANQGSEA.